These 11 T cell receptor beta chains originate from one sample sequenced in a study of shared clonotypes between healthy human individuals. Repertoires were generated with immunoSEQ multiplex PCR, while TCRdb's copy carries only in-frame clones and drops some. The sample has about 1.1 million clones; roughly 74% are singletons. The sample was memory CD4+ T cells from PBMCs. Subset indicated: CD45RA-negative fraction. The source is a man between 18 and 35 years old in good health. Some clones in this sample may be carry-over from other donors' samples.

The rearrangement links TRBV4-1 to TRBJ1-5; tentatively, D is TRBD1 (5 bases). V was pared by 0 bases and J by 2 bases, with 23 bases between. The germline gives CDR1 MGHRA, CDR2 YSYEKL. This CDR3 region has 20 residues. The CDR3 sequence is CASSQDGWQGRPPGNQPQHF. The CDR3, as DNA: TGCGCCAGCAGCCAAGATGGGTGGCAGGGTAGACCCCCGGGCAATCAGCCCCAGCATTTT.

This rearrangement joins TRBV29-1 to TRBJ2-3; 14 nucleotides line up with TRBD2. The trim removed 3 bases at V and 1 base at J, leaving 6 bases unmatched. Looked up from germline, CDR1 is SQVTM and CDR2 is ANQGSEA. The CDR3 loop spans 17 amino acids. The CDR3 is CSVDGLAGGLRTDTQYF. The CDR3 DNA reads TGCAGCGTTGATGGACTAGCGGGAGGACTCCGCACAGATACGCAGTATTTT.

This clone showed up just once. The chain combines TRBV7-6 with TRBJ2-5, with a weak D call TRBD1 (6 bases). The V end was cut by 1 base, the J end by 0 bases, with 9 bases between. This CDR3 comprises 15 residues. The germline V gene encodes CDR1 SGHVS and CDR2 FNYEAQ. The CDR3 protein is CASSLGGHYQETQYF. The CDR3 DNA sequence: TGTGCCAGCAGCTTAGGGGGACATTACCAAGAGACCCAGTACTTC.

J is TRBJ2-7 and V is TRBV6-1, with 11 positions matching TRBD2. Germline V lookup: CDR1 MNHNS, CDR2 SASEGT. The CDR3 totals 15 residues. The V segment lost 4 bases and the J segment 3 bases; nucleotides outside the gene matches: 5. In nucleotides, the CDR3 is TGTGCCAGCAGTGCCGGGACTAGCGGCATCTACGAGCAGTACTTC. Protein: CASSAGTSGIYEQYF.

The CDR3 DNA follows: TGTGCCAGCAGCTTGGGAGGGAGCCAGACTGAAGCTTTCTTT. This sequence encodes CASSLGGSQTEAFF. The chain recombines TRBV5-8 with TRBJ1-1; no firm D call. Trimming took off 0 bases at V and 5 bases at J, with 11 bases between the two ends. In germline, CDR1 is SGHTS, CDR2 YDEGEE. The CDR3 sequence is 14 residues long. Full variable domain (outside the CDR3, taken from reference TRBV5-8 and TRBJ1-1): EAGVTQSPTHLIKTRGQQATLRCSPISGHTSVYWYQQALGLGLQFLLWYDEGEERNRGNFPPRFSGRQFPNYSSELNVNALELEDSALYLCASSLGGSQTEAFFGQGTRLTVV.

The chain uses TRBV20-1 and TRBJ2-5, with D tentatively TRBD2 (5 bases). The germline CDR1 and CDR2 sequences are DFQATT and SNEGSKA (reference sequence). V was clipped by 5 bases and J by 2 bases, with 6 bases between them. The CDR3 covers 11 residues. Here the CDR3 DNA reads TGCAGTGCTTGGACTCAAGAGACCCAGTACTTC. This sequence encodes CSAWTQETQYF.

This chain uses TRBV4-2 with TRBJ2-1; D call uncertain. This CDR3 has 12 amino acids. V was shortened by 1 base and J by 10 bases, with 8 bases between the two germline ends. Germline V gives CDR1 LGHNA, CDR2 YNFKEQ. The CDR3 nucleotides read TGTGCCAGCAGCCAAGGGCTGGGGGAGCAGTTCTTC. It yields the protein CASSQGLGEQFF.

The chain has TRBV2 and TRBJ2-7, with TRBD2 matching 13 bases. The CDR3 is 16 residues long. The junction had 12 bases not matched to a gene; V was cut back by 4 bases and J by 9 bases. Germline CDR1 and CDR2: SNHLY and FYNNEI. The CDR3 spells CASSALPGTSGTGQYF. CDR3 nucleotides: TGTGCCAGCAGTGCCCTACCCGGGACTAGCGGGACTGGGCAGTACTTC.

The chain has TRBV10-3 and TRBJ2-7, with D possibly TRBD1 on 5 matching bases. This CDR3 spans 14 amino acids. The germline V gene has CDR1 ENHRY and CDR2 SYGVKD. Trimming took 4 bases from V and 6 from J, leaving 16 bases between them. The CDR3: CAISVGRERGEQYF. The CDR3, as DNA: TGTGCCATCAGTGTCGGCAGGGAAAGGGGCGAGCAGTACTTC.

The chain links TRBV9 to TRBJ2-5, with D tentatively TRBD1 (6 bases). The CDR3 length is 17 residues. V was pared by 0 bases and J by 4 bases, with 19 bases between. Germline V gene data show CDR1 as SGDLS and CDR2 as YYNGEE. Here the CDR3 reads CASSVGTGRNLVETQYF. The CDR3 region has the DNA TGTGCCAGCAGCGTAGGAACAGGGCGGAATCTAGTAGAGACCCAGTACTTC.

This clone showed up just once. The chain couples TRBV6-1 to TRBJ1-5; tentative D call: TRBD1 (6 bases). Germline V gene data show CDR1 as MNHNS and CDR2 as SASEGT. This CDR3 has 14 amino acids. V was pared by 3 bases and J by 10 bases, with 16 bases between. CDR3 coding DNA: TGTGCCAGCAGTGATAGCGGACGGGGGGGCCCCCAGCATTTT. Translation gives CASSDSGRGGPQHF.